The entry below gives a single T cell receptor (beta chain) sequence along with its context. What it binds is not known. These data belong to a study of T-cell memory formation after mild COVID-19. Study-wide context: Clusters were largely donor specific.

Study-level points and caveats: Clones which contracted sat mainly in CM and EM if CD4+, and in EMRA if CD8+. Second-wave clones with a day 37 peak had unconfirmed SARS-CoV-2 specificity. Later expanders leaned CD4+, whereas clones that contracted between day 15 and 85 were balanced CD4/CD8.

From the 5' RACE reads, TCRdb called clonotypes with MiXCR, one entry per CDR3 protein. The table has approximately 580,000 distinct CDR3 sequences, around 21% seen once. The germline CDR1 and CDR2 sequences are SNHLY and FYNNEI. This CDR3 region has 14 residues. V was pared by 7 bases and J by 6 bases, with 17 bases between. Sample: PBMCs or a T cell subset sorted from them (not recorded which). The clonotype originates from an adult woman who had mild COVID-19 (a few samples of this study predate the infection). Cell type and time point are not known. The chain links TRBV2 to TRBJ2-3; D is perhaps TRBD1 (6 bases). The CDR3 sequence is CASIEWAGEDTQYF. CDR3 DNA sequence: TGTGCCAGCATTGAGTGGGCAGGGGAGGATACGCAGTATTTT.